This T cell receptor beta chain emerged from a study of beta chain features in type 1 diabetes. Study conclusions and caveats: For cells with high TCR expression, cDNA sequencing could yield over-representation.

cDNA synthesis used the whole RNA isolate, giving expressed TCRB sequences. Libraries were prepared by immunoSEQ multiplex PCR; TCRdb keeps only in-frame clonotypes and omits some of them. The data hold 300,000 to 350,000 clones, with less than 15% observed a single time. The germline V gene has CDR1 LNHDA and CDR2 SQIVND (reference sequence). Trimming cost V 7 bases and J 1 base, with 12 bases left between them. This CDR3 has 14 amino acids. Stem cell-like memory, regulatory, central memory and naive CD4+ cells were sorted via CD45RO/CCR7/CD25/CD127/CD95/CD27. This clone was seen many times. What it binds is unknown.

The chain joins TRBV19 to TRBJ2-3; D tentatively fits TRBD1 or TRBD2 (5 bases each). Sequences were obtained from central memory CD4+ T cells from blood. This clonotype was sampled from a young man in good health. CDR3 amino acids: CASKVRGGTDTQYF. CDR3 DNA sequence: TGTGCCAGTAAGGTCAGAGGGGGCACAGATACGCAGTATTTT. Full variable domain (rest looked up from reference TRBV19 and TRBJ2-3): DGGITQSPKYLFRKEGQNVTLSCEQNLNHDAMYWYRQDPGQGLRLIYYSQIVNDFQKGDIAEGYSVSREKKESFPLTVTSAQKNPTAFYLCASKVRGGTDTQYFGPGTRLTVL.